A single sample gave rise to the 25 T cell receptor beta chains below, sequenced in a study of control samples from healthy donors and cancer patients. Produced via immunoSEQ multiplex PCR; TCRdb's table is partial and in-frame only. The sample has around 85,000 clones; around 94% are singletons. Sequencing was carried out using blood. All receptors derive from a woman under 30 in good health.

This clone was recorded once. V usage is TRBV28 and J usage is TRBJ2-5; D is possibly TRBD1 or TRBD2 (5 bases each). Germline CDR1 and CDR2: MDHEN and SYDVKM. This CDR3 is 17 amino acids long. V gave up 4 bases and J gave up 5 bases, with 23 bases separating them. The CDR3 region has the DNA TGTGCCAGCAGTTCTCCGGGGCTGGACCCTACACGGGAGACCCAGTACTTC. Amino acid sequence: CASSSPGLDPTRETQYF.

The rearrangement links TRBV7-9 to TRBJ1-2, with D maybe TRBD1 (6 bases). CDR1 and CDR2 from the germline V gene are SEHNR and FQNEAQ (reference sequence). The CDR3 loop spans 14 amino acids. With 8 bases removed from V and 3 bases from J, the gap between germline ends came to 16 bases. The CDR3 nucleotides are TGTGCCAGCGCACCGACGGGGGGCGACTATGGCTACACCTTC. It yields the protein CASAPTGGDYGYTF. The full variable domain, its missing parts supplied by reference TRBV7-9 and TRBJ1-2, is DTGVSQNPRHKITKRGQNVTFRCDPISEHNRLYWYRQTLGQGPEFLTYFQNEAQLEKSRLLSDRFSAERPKGSFSTLEIQRTEQGDSAMYLCASAPTGGDYGYTFGSGTRLTVV.

The chain carries TRBV6-2 or TRBV6-3 and TRBJ2-2, with 8 bases fitting TRBD2. V lost 6 bases, J lost 1 base, and 4 bases stayed unmatched. This CDR3 has 15 residues. Germline V CDR1 and CDR2: MNHEY, SVGEGT. The CDR3 loop is CASSRTSGNTGELFF. In DNA, the CDR3 is TGTGCCAGCAGCCGTACTAGCGGGAACACCGGGGAGCTGTTTTTT.

This clone was seen a single time. One junction end does not reproduce the germline sequence, and a read error may be involved. The V and J genes are TRBV28 and TRBJ1-1; TRBD1 matches 7 bases. This CDR3 region has 13 residues. The germline CDR1 and CDR2 sequences are MDHEN and SYDVKM. The CDR3: CASSFPKRQGLAF. As DNA, the CDR3 is TGTGCCAGCAGTTTCCCCAAGAGACAGGGTCTGGCCTTT.

The rearrangement links TRBV5-1 to TRBJ1-1; TRBD1 is a possible D gene (5 bases). V dropped 2 bases and J dropped 0 bases, with 14 bases sitting between them. CDR1 SGHRS and CDR2 YFSETQ come from the germline V gene. The CDR3 is 16 residues long. The CDR3 sequence: CASSFRPGRLNTEAFF. The CDR3 bases are TGCGCCAGCAGCTTCCGACCGGGACGGTTGAACACTGAAGCTTTCTTT. Drawing the rest from reference TRBV5-1 and TRBJ1-1, the complete variable domain is KAGVTQTPRYLIKTRGQQVTLSCSPISGHRSVSWYQQTPGQGLQFLFEYFSETQRNKGNFPGRFSGRQFSNSRSEMNVSTLELGDSALYLCASSFRPGRLNTEAFFGQGTRLTVV.

J is TRBJ1-6 and V is TRBV7-8; TRBD1 matches 7 bases. Germline V gene sequence: CDR1 SGHVS, CDR2 FQNEAQ. This CDR3 comprises 15 residues. The ends lost 2 bases at V and 6 bases at J; junction bases unmatched: 4. The CDR3 region has the DNA TGTGCCAGCAGCTTAACAGGGGCCACTAATTCACCCCTCCACTTT. Its protein is CASSLTGATNSPLHF. Full variable domain (remainder filled in from reference TRBV7-8 and TRBJ1-6): GAGVSQSPRYKVAKRGQDVALRCDPISGHVSLFWYQQALGQGPEFLTYFQNEAQLDKSGLPSDRFFAERPEGSVSTLKIQRTQQEDSAVYLCASSLTGATNSPLHFGNGTRLTVT.

V usage is TRBV7-9 and J usage is TRBJ1-1, with a weak D call TRBD1 (6 bases). Trimming took off 2 bases at V and 2 bases at J, with 15 bases between the two ends. The CDR3 covers 16 residues. Germline CDR1 reads SEHNR; CDR2 reads FQNEAQ (reference sequence). Here the CDR3 DNA reads TGTGCCAGCAGCTTATTTGGCGACAGGCCTAACACTGAAGCTTTCTTT. Amino acid sequence: CASSLFGDRPNTEAFF.

The chain uses TRBV14 and TRBJ2-1, with TRBD2 identical over 12 bases. Germline-derived CDR1 and CDR2 are SGHDN and FVKESK. The CDR3 spans 17 residues. V gave up 5 bases and J gave up 4 bases; unmatched junction bases: 9. The CDR3 nucleotides read TGTGCCAGCAGCGCACTAGCGGGAGGCAGAGGATACAATGAGCAGTTCTTC. It encodes CASSALAGGRGYNEQFF.

This clone was seen a single time. The rearrangement links TRBV5-1 to TRBJ1-1; D is ambiguous. The V gene's germline CDR1 is SGHRS and CDR2 YFSETQ. With 0 bases removed from V and 1 base from J, the gap between germline ends came to 7 bases. The CDR3 has 14 residues. The CDR3 reads CASSLAAKNTEAFF. DNA of the CDR3: TGCGCCAGCAGCTTGGCCGCTAAGAACACTGAAGCTTTCTTT.

V gene TRBV7-3 combines with J gene TRBJ2-7; possibly TRBD2 for D (6 bases). There are 16 residues in the CDR3. Germline V gene sequence: CDR1 SGHTA, CDR2 FQGTGA. V was cut by 5 bases and J by 4 bases, with 21 bases left in between. CDR3 amino acids: CASSPSGGTGVYEQYF. The CDR3 region has the DNA TGTGCCAGCAGCCCGAGTGGAGGGACGGGCGTATACGAGCAGTACTTC.

This clone was recorded once. CDR3 DNA: TGTGCCAGCAGTTTAGAAGGGACCTCACCCCTCCACTTT. Its translation: CASSLEGTSPLHF. The rearrangement joins TRBV28 to TRBJ1-6; the D gene is possibly TRBD1 (5 bases). The CDR3 spans 13 residues. The V and J ends lost 2 bases and 10 bases respectively, with 9 bases between them. Per the germline V gene, CDR1 is MDHEN and CDR2 is SYDVKM.

V gene TRBV5-4 combines with J gene TRBJ2-5; D is possibly TRBD2 (7 bases). CDR3 length: 16 amino acids. Trimming took 0 bases from V and 4 from J, leaving 16 bases between them. Germline loops: CDR1 SGHNT, CDR2 YYREEE (reference sequence). CDR3 DNA: TGTGCCAGCAGCTTGGCACGACGGGGGGCCCGAGAGACCCAGTACTTC. Amino acids: CASSLARRGARETQYF.

The chain's CDR3 is CASSVEGARAEAFF. CDR3 in DNA: TGTGCCAGCAGCGTAGAAGGGGCGAGGGCTGAAGCTTTCTTT. The V gene is TRBV9, the J gene TRBJ1-1; the D gene is possibly TRBD1 (5 bases). V lost 0 bases, J lost 6 bases, and 12 bases lay in between. This CDR3 region has 14 residues. The germline CDR1 and CDR2 sequences are SGDLS and YYNGEE. The full variable domain, rest sourced from reference TRBV9 and TRBJ1-1, is DSGVTQTPKHLITATGQRVTLRCSPRSGDLSVYWYQQSLDQGLQFLIQYYNGEERAKGNILERFSAQQFPDLHSELNLSSLELGDSALYFCASSVEGARAEAFFGQGTRLTVV.

This clone occurred once. The V and J genes are TRBV11-2 and TRBJ2-7; D is undetermined. The CDR3 contains 12 residues. Germline CDR1 reads SGHAT; CDR2 reads FQNNGV. V lost 0 bases, J lost 7 bases, and 7 bases lay in between. The CDR3 protein is CASSLELGEQYF. DNA for the CDR3: TGTGCCAGCAGCTTAGAATTAGGGGAGCAGTACTTC.

The chain carries TRBV5-1 and TRBJ2-5; unclear D gene. Germline V gene sequence: CDR1 SGHRS, CDR2 YFSETQ. This CDR3 is built from 14 residues. The V end was cut by 0 bases, the J end by 2 bases, with 8 bases between. This chain's CDR3 is CASSLGLLQETQYF. The CDR3 DNA sequence: TGCGCCAGCAGCTTGGGACTGCTACAAGAGACCCAGTACTTC.

V gene TRBV15 combines with J gene TRBJ2-3, with TRBD1 matching over 7 bases. V trimming: 0 bases; J trimming: 2 bases; junction bases outside the gene matches: 11. Germline lookup yields CDR1 LNHNV and CDR2 YYDKDF (reference sequence). CDR3 length: 18 residues. This CDR3 is CATSRDLQGVRNTDTQYF. The CDR3 DNA reads TGTGCCACCAGCAGAGATCTTCAGGGGGTTCGGAACACAGATACGCAGTATTTT.

Turning to this clone: The sample contains more than one DNA sequence encoding this CDR3. V is TRBV7-2 and J is TRBJ2-1, with a weak D call TRBD2 (5 bases). Germline lookup yields CDR1 SGHTA and CDR2 FQGNSA. This CDR3 has 14 amino acids. V dropped 1 base and J dropped 3 bases, with 7 bases sitting between them. The CDR3 bases are TGTGCCAGCAGCTTAGGCGGAGGCTACAATGAGCAGTTCTTC. It translates to CASSLGGGYNEQFF.

A word on this clone: Because the CDR3's place on the DNA is in doubt, the DNA is left out and the CDR3 is given as listed by TCRdb. The chain uses TRBV5-1 and TRBJ2-1. The CDR3 adds up to 14 amino acids, both ends counted. Germline CDR1 is SGHRS and CDR2 is YFSETQ. The CDR3 spells CASSPVAGGARKFF.

V is TRBV12-3 or TRBV12-4 and J is TRBJ1-5, with no clear D. The CDR3 covers 13 residues. V shed 1 base and J shed 4 bases, with 5 bases lying between them. The CDR3 bases are TGTGCCAGCAGTTTAGGGCAGAATCAGCCCCAGCATTTT. The encoded protein is CASSLGQNQPQHF.

V gene TRBV5-1 combines with J gene TRBJ1-1, with D tentatively TRBD1 (5 bases). V was trimmed by 1 base and J by 3 bases, leaving 10 bases between them. Per the germline V gene, CDR1 is SGHRS and CDR2 is YFSETQ. The CDR3 is made up of 14 amino acids. The CDR3 is CASSLWGIDTEAFF. The DNA of the CDR3 is TGCGCCAGCAGCTTGTGGGGGATCGACACTGAAGCTTTCTTT.

This chain links TRBV9 with TRBJ2-1, with D unclear. The V end was cut by 0 bases, the J end by 0 bases, with 10 bases between. Germline CDR1 is SGDLS and CDR2 is YYNGEE. This CDR3 is 16 amino acids long. The CDR3 protein is CASSVGWPSSYNEQFF. The DNA of the CDR3 is TGTGCCAGCAGCGTAGGATGGCCGAGCTCCTACAATGAGCAGTTCTTC. Combining the CDR3 with reference TRBV9 and TRBJ2-1 gives the whole variable domain DSGVTQTPKHLITATGQRVTLRCSPRSGDLSVYWYQQSLDQGLQFLIQYYNGEERAKGNILERFSAQQFPDLHSELNLSSLELGDSALYFCASSVGWPSSYNEQFFGPGTRLTVL.

CDR3 sequence: CASRPPPPGLSMLYGYTF. As DNA, the CDR3 is TGTGCCAGCAGACCACCTCCCCCGGGCCTCTCTATGCTCTATGGCTACACCTTC. The V call is TRBV28, the J call TRBJ1-2; D is ambiguous. The V end was cut by 6 bases, the J end by 4 bases, with 27 bases between. The CDR3 totals 18 residues. Germline V gene sequence: CDR1 MDHEN, CDR2 SYDVKM.

V gene TRBV19 combines with J gene TRBJ1-5; 8 bases align to TRBD1. Losses at the gene ends were 7 bases for V and 2 bases for J; bases not matched to a gene: 10. The CDR3 consists of 16 residues. Germline V lookup: CDR1 LNHDA, CDR2 SQIVND (reference sequence). The CDR3 loop is CASIGQGGVGNQPQHF. DNA for the CDR3: TGTGCCAGTATCGGACAGGGTGGGGTGGGCAATCAGCCCCAGCATTTT.

The V call is TRBV5-4, the J call TRBJ2-1; TRBD2 matches 11 bases. With 0 bases clipped from V and 3 bases from J, the junction kept 5 bases outside the gene matches. Germline V lookup: CDR1 SGHNT, CDR2 YYREEE (reference sequence). CDR3 length: 17 amino acids. CDR3 nucleotides: TGTGCCAGCAGCTTGGTTCCGACTAGCGGGGACTACAATGAGCAGTTCTTC. The encoded protein is CASSLVPTSGDYNEQFF.

The rearrangement links TRBV5-8 to TRBJ1-5, with 9 bases fitting TRBD1. Trimming removed 4 bases from V and 0 bases from J; junction bases left unmatched: 14. CDR1 and CDR2 from the germline V gene are SGHTS and YDEGEE. The length of the CDR3 is 19 residues. The CDR3 bases are TGTGCCAGCAGCCTACGGAAGACAGGGGGGGGGCATAGCAATCAGCCCCAGCATTTT. As protein: CASSLRKTGGGHSNQPQHF. Based on the CDR3 plus reference TRBV5-8 and TRBJ1-5, the full variable domain is EAGVTQSPTHLIKTRGQQATLRCSPISGHTSVYWYQQALGLGLQFLLWYDEGEERNRGNFPPRFSGRQFPNYSSELNVNALELEDSALYLCASSLRKTGGGHSNQPQHFGDGTRLSIL.